Detailed here is one TCR beta chain. Data came from immunoSEQ multiplex PCR; TCRdb stores just in-frame clones and leaves some out. The table has 240,000 or so clones, about 90% seen once; the top ten hold 6% to 9%. This specimen belongs to a study of blood T cell repertoires in COVID-19. Whole-study context: Collection of acute and convalescent COVID-19 samples took place in the United States, Italy and Spain. Sample material is recorded as cDNA or gDNA derived from T cells, B-cell-depleted T cells, or PBMCs.

The CDR3 spans 15 residues. Looked up from germline, CDR1 is LGHNT and CDR2 is FRNRAP. V was clipped by 6 bases and J by 4 bases, with 17 bases between them. Material for sequencing was peripheral blood. This receptor was taken from a man in his fifties or sixties who had recovered from COVID-19. The rearrangement links TRBV12-5 to TRBJ2-3; TRBD1 might be the D (8 bases). In DNA, the CDR3 is TGTGCTAGTGGAGGACAGGGAGGGGGAGCAGATACGCAGTATTTT. This gives the protein CASGGQGGGADTQYF.